The clone carrying this T cell receptor (beta chain) was seen just once. Here immunoSEQ multiplex PCR was the method, and the copy in TCRdb shows in-frame clones only, minus some. The sample has 46,000 or so clones; 30% to 40% are singletons. The data were taken from a study of tumour-infiltrating T cells in Burkitt lymphoma. Study summary: Patients covered every epidemiological subtype of Burkitt lymphoma. Survival, overall and progression-free, tracked with productive clonality.

Germline V lookup: CDR1 MGHRA, CDR2 YSYEKL. This CDR3 region has 16 residues. Germline trimming cut 0 bases from V and 8 bases from J; bases unmatched to any gene: 8. This chain joins TRBV4-1 and TRBJ2-1, with 9 bases fitting TRBD2. Specimen: tumor tissue. This TCR derives from a human donor with Burkitt lymphoma. In nucleotides, the CDR3 is TGCGCCAGCAGCCAAGATTTGGGACTAGCCCCCCATGAGCAGTTCTTC. This sequence encodes CASSQDLGLAPHEQFF.